A single sample gave rise to the 6 T cell receptor beta chains below, sequenced in a study of human T cells and chemical hapten exposure. From the RACE reads, TCRdb called clonotypes with MiXCR, one entry per CDR3 protein. The sample has some 64,000 distinct CDR3 sequences, approximately 9.9% seen once; the top ten hold about 2%. Time point denoted: patch test 3, about 24 weeks after DPC sensitization. The treatment: therapeutic diphenylcyclopropenone sensitization with weekly scalp DPC. The sample consisted of whole blood, taken in connection with sensitization to the hapten diphenylcyclopropenone (DPC). The receptor set was obtained from a woman younger than 45 with alopecia areata. Some clones in this sample may be carry-over from other donors' samples.

In this sample, this clonotype turned up a few times. V and J are TRBV5-6 and TRBJ1-2; weak D call: TRBD1 (6 bases). V lost 0 bases to trimming and J lost 6 bases, with 9 bases between them. Germline assignment: CDR1 SGHDT and CDR2 YYEEEE. The CDR3 covers 13 residues. CDR3 bases: TGTGCCAGCAGCTTGGACAGGGCGGATGGCTACACCTTC. This translates into CASSLDRADGYTF.

This clonotype occurred a few times. V and J are TRBV11-2 and TRBJ2-1, with a weak D call TRBD2 (5 bases). CDR1 and CDR2 from the germline V gene are SGHAT and FQNNGV. The V end lost 5 bases, the J end lost 9 bases, and 17 bases lay between the germline ends. The CDR3 is made up of 14 amino acids. CDR3 sequence: CASSRRNFGGEQFF. The CDR3, as DNA: TGTGCCAGCAGCCGGAGGAATTTCGGCGGTGAGCAGTTCTTC.

CDR3 region: CASSSTGRNEQYF. The DNA of the CDR3 is TGTGCCAGCAGCTCCACAGGGAGGAACGAGCAGTACTTC. This rearrangement joins TRBV5-6 to TRBJ2-7, with D perhaps being TRBD1 or TRBD2 (6 bases each). Per germline, CDR1 SGHDT and CDR2 YYEEEE. V was trimmed by 3 bases and J by 5 bases, leaving 12 bases between them. The length of the CDR3 is 13 residues. Using reference TRBV5-6 and TRBJ2-7 for the parts outside the CDR3, the full variable domain is DAGVTQSPTHLIKTRGQQVTLRCSPKSGHDTVSWYQQALGQGPQFIFQYYEEEERQRGNFPDRFSGHQFPNYSSELNVNALLLGDSALYLCASSSTGRNEQYFGPGTRLTVT.

This clonotype was found a few times. V and J are TRBV10-3 and TRBJ1-4, with D maybe TRBD1 (6 bases). Germline-derived CDR1 and CDR2 are ENHRY and SYGVKD. There are 15 residues in the CDR3. The germline V and J ends were trimmed by 3 bases and 8 bases, with 16 bases remaining between them. The CDR3 DNA follows: TGTGCCATCAGTGATCCAGGGACATTTGGAGAAAAACTGTTTTTT. It yields the protein CAISDPGTFGEKLFF.

Ten or more counts support this clonotype. The V gene is TRBV12-3 or TRBV12-4, the J gene TRBJ2-6; D perhaps matches TRBD2 (5 bases). The CDR3 has 17 amino acids. V was trimmed by 3 bases and J by 4 bases, leaving 16 bases between them. The CDR3 protein is CASSFGFEGSGANVLTF. Written as DNA, the CDR3 is TGTGCCAGCAGTTTTGGGTTCGAGGGATCCGGGGCCAACGTCCTGACTTTC.

This clonotype was detected many times. This rearrangement joins TRBV6-2 or TRBV6-3 to TRBJ1-4, with D tentatively TRBD1 (6 bases). CDR1 is MNHEY and CDR2 is SVGEGT in the germline V gene. The CDR3 length is 15 residues. V gave up 0 bases and J gave up 8 bases, with 13 bases separating them. CDR3 bases: TGTGCCAGCAGTTACTCGCCGGGGGCGGAGGAAAAACTGTTTTTT. It specifies CASSYSPGAEEKLFF.